One and the same sample provided the 26 T cell receptor beta chains below, sequenced in a study of blood T cell repertoires in COVID-19. Repertoires were generated with immunoSEQ multiplex PCR, while TCRdb's copy carries only in-frame clones and drops some. Of approximately 160,000 clones listed, about four fifths were seen once; the top ten hold roughly 11%. Material: peripheral blood. The receptors stem from a man in his 60s with active or convalescent COVID-19.

CDR3 amino acids: CASSYNAWGQGGNTIYF. CDR3 DNA: TGTGCCAGCAGCTATAACGCGTGGGGGCAAGGTGGAAACACCATATATTTT. This rearrangement joins TRBV7-9 to TRBJ1-3; TRBD1 might be the D (6 bases). The CDR3 spans 17 residues. V was trimmed by 4 bases and J by 3 bases, leaving 19 bases between them. Germline CDR1 and CDR2: SEHNR and FQNEAQ (reference sequence).

The chain recombines TRBV19 with TRBJ1-1; tentatively, D is TRBD1 (6 bases). Germline V gene lookup returns CDR1 LNHDA and CDR2 SQIVND (reference sequence). CDR3 length equals 15 residues. The V end was cut by 0 bases, the J end by 0 bases, with 8 bases between. The CDR3, as DNA: TGTGCCAGTAGTATAGACCAGGGGATGAACACTGAAGCTTTCTTT. Residues: CASSIDQGMNTEAFF.

The J gene is TRBJ1-6, the V gene TRBV2; TRBD1 is a possible D gene (6 bases). Germline assignment: CDR1 SNHLY and CDR2 FYNNEI. This CDR3 spans 13 amino acids. With 7 bases removed from V and 9 bases from J, the gap between germline ends came to 13 bases. The CDR3 coding sequence is TGTGCCAGCACTGGGGCAGGGGCTTCACCCCTCCACTTT. Protein product: CASTGAGASPLHF.

The genes are TRBV7-6 and TRBJ2-3; no firm D call. This CDR3 has 17 residues. Germline CDR1 is SGHVS and CDR2 is FNYEAQ. Trimming stripped 5 bases from V and 4 bases from J, with 22 bases between. In DNA form, the CDR3 reads TGTGCCAGCAGCCCGGAGTGGTCTCCTCGACGCGCAGATACGCAGTATTTT. Residues: CASSPEWSPRRADTQYF.

The chain recombines TRBV5-8 with TRBJ1-3; TRBD1 matches 8 bases. Per the germline V gene, CDR1 is SGHTS and CDR2 is YDEGEE. The junction had 5 bases not matched to a gene; V was cut back by 0 bases and J by 3 bases. The CDR3 length is 16 residues. The CDR3 is CASSLGTGRGGNTIYF. In DNA, the CDR3 is TGTGCCAGCAGCTTGGGGACAGGGCGCGGTGGAAACACCATATATTTT.

This clone was observed a handful of times. This sequence joins TRBV29-1 and TRBJ1-6; 9 bases fit TRBD1. V lost 6 bases, J lost 7 bases, and 4 bases stayed unmatched. The CDR3 runs 13 residues. Germline V lookup: CDR1 SQVTM, CDR2 ANQGSEA. CDR3 in amino acids: CSVGDRANSPLHF. The CDR3 nucleotides are TGCAGCGTGGGGGACAGGGCGAATTCACCCCTCCACTTT.

This clone was seen once. V gene TRBV19 combines with J gene TRBJ1-2; D might be TRBD1 (5 bases). In germline, CDR1 is LNHDA, CDR2 SQIVND (reference sequence). This CDR3 has 14 amino acids. The V gene lost 6 bases and the J gene lost 1 base, with 12 bases spanning the gap. CDR3 coding DNA: TGTGCCAGTAGGGCAGGGCAGCTTAACTATGGCTACACCTTC. Encoded protein: CASRAGQLNYGYTF.

This chain joins TRBV6-5 and TRBJ1-2; 7 nucleotides match TRBD1. Germline trimming cut 5 bases from V and 4 bases from J; bases unmatched to any gene: 4. Germline CDR1 is MNHEY and CDR2 is SVGAGI. CDR3 length: 13 amino acids. The chain's CDR3 is CASSPDRVYGYTF. As DNA, the CDR3 is TGTGCCAGCAGTCCCGACAGGGTCTATGGCTACACCTTC.

The V gene is TRBV12-2, the J gene TRBJ1-5. TRBV12-2 is deemed a pseudogene. This CDR3 contains 17 residues. The CDR3 DNA reads as TGTGCAAGTCGCCCGAACCTCGGCGGGGGGGCCCATTGGCCCCAGCATTTT. Its protein is CASRPNLGGGAHWPQHF.

The rearrangement joins TRBV7-9 to TRBJ2-3; 10 bases map to TRBD2. The V gene end was trimmed by 5 bases and the J gene end by 4 bases; junction bases not matched to a gene: 6. Germline CDR1 is SEHNR and CDR2 is FQNEAQ (reference sequence). CDR3 length: 15 residues. The CDR3 spells CASSPGLAVADTQYF. The CDR3 nucleotides read TGTGCCAGCAGCCCTGGACTAGCGGTTGCAGATACGCAGTATTTT.

The rearrangement uses TRBV2 and TRBJ1-1, with 9 bases matching TRBD1. This CDR3 is built from 14 residues. The germline V gene encodes CDR1 SNHLY and CDR2 FYNNEI. J lost 3 bases, V lost 5 bases, and 4 bases had no gene match. Written as DNA, the CDR3 is TGTGCCAGCAGTCCCGGGACAGGGTACACTGAAGCTTTCTTT. The encoded protein is CASSPGTGYTEAFF. Full variable domain (rest looked up from reference TRBV2 and TRBJ1-1): EPEVTQTPSHQVTQMGQEVILRCVPISNHLYFYWYRQILGQKVEFLVSFYNNEISEKSEIFDDQFSVERPDGSNFTLKIRSTKLEDSAMYFCASSPGTGYTEAFFGQGTRLTVV.

The chain employs TRBV5-5 and TRBJ2-2; D is unresolved. The CDR3 sequence is 16 residues long. From germline, CDR1 is SGHKS and CDR2 YYEKEE (reference sequence). Trimming took 2 bases from V and 2 from J, leaving 13 bases between them. CDR3 bases: TGTGCCAGCAGCTTTTTAGGCACGACTAACACCGGGGAGCTGTTTTTT. It specifies CASSFLGTTNTGELFF.

This clone was seen once. This rearrangement joins TRBV7-2 to TRBJ2-2, with 7 bases that match TRBD1. The CDR3 has 16 residues. Germline V gene lookup returns CDR1 SGHTA and CDR2 FQGNSA. J gave up 1 base and V 5 bases, and 7 bases lay outside the gene matches. The CDR3 spells CASSPPGQLNTGELFF. CDR3 DNA sequence: TGTGCCAGCAGCCCCCCGGGACAGCTGAACACCGGGGAGCTGTTTTTT.

The V gene is TRBV28, the J gene TRBJ1-6; D unclear. CDR1 MDHEN and CDR2 SYDVKM come from the germline V gene. The CDR3 spans 12 residues. The V end lost 6 bases, the J end lost 6 bases, and 6 bases lay between the germline ends. The CDR3 DNA sequence: TGTGCCAGCAGAGAGGGTAATTCACCCCTCCACTTT. Translation gives CASREGNSPLHF.

The CDR3 DNA reads as TGTGCCACCAGCATGGGCAGCCGACCTTCTGGCTACACCTTC. As protein: CATSMGSRPSGYTF. The chain is built from TRBV15 and TRBJ1-2; no clear D. This CDR3 contains 14 residues. V lost 4 bases and J lost 7, with 16 bases in between. Germline-derived CDR1 and CDR2 are LNHNV and YYDKDF (reference sequence).

The chain is built from TRBV7-2 and TRBJ1-4, with D possibly TRBD1 on 5 matching bases. The germline CDR1 and CDR2 sequences are SGHTA and FQGNSA. Between the trimmed V and J ends, which lost 3 bases and 3 bases, there was a span of 11 bases. The CDR3 covers 15 residues. The CDR3: CASSLLRQPNEKLFF. Here the CDR3 DNA reads TGTGCCAGCAGCTTGTTGCGACAGCCTAATGAAAAACTGTTTTTT.

The chain carries TRBV9 and TRBJ2-1, with a possible D match to TRBD2 (6 bases). The CDR3 runs 14 residues. CDR1 is SGDLS, CDR2 YYNGEE, per germline. Trimming took 0 bases from V and 10 from J, leaving 14 bases between them. CDR3 residues: CASSVGLAMLEQFF. Here the CDR3 DNA reads TGTGCCAGCAGCGTAGGCCTAGCGATGTTAGAGCAGTTCTTC.

V gene TRBV18 combines with J gene TRBJ1-6, with D possibly TRBD1 on 5 matching bases. This CDR3 comprises 14 residues. Trimming removed 3 bases at V and 10 bases at J, with 13 bases between. Germline values: CDR1 KGHSH, CDR2 LQKENI. The CDR3 loop is CASSPARVGSPLHF. For the CDR3, the DNA is TGTGCCAGCTCACCGGCCAGGGTGGGCTCACCCCTCCACTTT.

This clone was seen only a few times. The J gene is TRBJ2-3, the V gene TRBV11-2; no firm D call. This CDR3 is built from 15 residues. Germline V CDR1 and CDR2: SGHAT, FQNNGV. V gave up 4 bases and J gave up 0 bases, with 11 bases separating them. This CDR3 is CASSSLTTSTDTQYF. The CDR3 nucleotides read TGTGCCAGCAGCTCCCTGACAACTAGCACAGATACGCAGTATTTT.

The V call is TRBV6-6, the J call TRBJ2-7; 11 nucleotides match TRBD1. Losses at the gene ends were 5 bases for V and 1 base for J; bases not matched to a gene: 13. Germline CDR1 and CDR2: MNHNY and SVGAGI (reference sequence). The CDR3 runs 18 residues. The CDR3 nucleotides are TGTGCCAGCAGTCGTCTCCCCGGGACAGGGGGGATGTCCTACGAGCAGTACTTC. Translated, it gives CASSRLPGTGGMSYEQYF.

The V gene is TRBV6-2 or TRBV6-3, the J gene TRBJ1-2; D perhaps matches TRBD1 (5 bases). CDR1 and CDR2 from the germline V gene are MNHEY and SVGEGT. V gave up 0 bases and J gave up 8 bases, with 22 bases separating them. This CDR3 has 17 amino acids. The CDR3 loop is CASSYSTDRGFRVGYTF. The DNA for the CDR3 is TGTGCCAGCAGTTACTCGACAGACAGAGGATTCAGAGTAGGCTACACCTTC.

This chain links TRBV6-1 with TRBJ2-7; TRBD2 agrees at 10 bases. Germline assignment: CDR1 MNHNS and CDR2 SASEGT. The CDR3 has 15 amino acids. V gave up 4 bases and J gave up 4 bases; unmatched junction bases: 7. The CDR3 spells CASSGALAGAYEQYF. The CDR3 DNA is TGTGCCAGCAGTGGAGCTCTAGCGGGGGCTTACGAGCAGTACTTC.

J is TRBJ2-3 and V is TRBV5-1; D might be TRBD1 (5 bases). The CDR3 covers 17 residues. Deletions cut 1 base from V and 2 bases from J, with 17 bases between. Germline loops: CDR1 SGHRS, CDR2 YFSETQ. CDR3 in amino acids: CASSLTKGAGNTDTQYF. CDR3 DNA sequence: TGCGCCAGCAGCTTGACCAAAGGGGCAGGGAACACAGATACGCAGTATTTT.

This rearrangement joins TRBV15 to TRBJ1-4; no clear D gene. CDR1 and CDR2 (germline): LNHNV, YYDKDF (reference sequence). The germline V and J ends were trimmed by 0 bases and 7 bases, with 12 bases remaining between them. The CDR3 totals 15 residues. CDR3 loop: CATSRDSQAAEKLFF. The CDR3, as DNA: TGTGCCACCAGCAGAGATTCGCAAGCGGCTGAAAAACTGTTTTTT.

The chain employs TRBV6-5 and TRBJ2-7; 11 positions match TRBD1. Germline lookup yields CDR1 MNHEY and CDR2 SVGAGI. V shed 6 bases and J 4 bases; nucleotides not matched to a gene: 5. The CDR3 covers 14 residues. In DNA form, the CDR3 reads TGTGCCAGCAGCGGACAGGGGGCGATATACGAGCAGTACTTC. Protein: CASSGQGAIYEQYF.

V gene TRBV11-2 combines with J gene TRBJ1-4, with 10 bases aligning to TRBD1. The CDR3 totals 15 residues. The trim removed 5 bases at V and 5 bases at J, leaving 5 bases unmatched. Germline-derived CDR1 and CDR2 are SGHAT and FQNNGV. The CDR3 DNA is TGTGCCAGCAGCCCAGACAGGGGGCGGAATGAAAAACTGTTTTTT. Translating gives CASSPDRGRNEKLFF.